These 6 T cell receptor beta chains share one sample of origin, sequenced in a study of TIL therapy for anti-PD-1-resistant metastatic lung cancer. This was the immunoSEQ v3 assay. Profiled with immunoSEQ multiplex PCR; TCRdb holds only in-frame clones, not every one. Among some 5,200 clones listed, 60% to 75% were seen once. As for time point: pre-treatment sample, taken before nivolumab and TIL therapy. Pleural nodules or supraclavicular lymph nodes made up most of the excised metastases sampled. The sample was tumor tissue, taken at baseline. All receptors derive from a man between 65 and 85 years old with non-small cell lung cancer.

The chain carries TRBV9 and TRBJ2-3, with a weak D call TRBD1 (7 bases). Germline V lookup: CDR1 SGDLS, CDR2 YYNGEE. The CDR3 extends over 16 amino acids. Trimming pared 4 bases from V and 5 bases from J, leaving 20 bases between. The CDR3 sequence: CASSPNAGQGGDTQYF. The CDR3 DNA is TGTGCCAGCAGCCCCAACGCCGGGCAGGGGGGAGATACGCAGTATTTT.

The chain joins TRBV6-5 to TRBJ1-1, with D uncertain. CDR1 is MNHEY, CDR2 SVGAGI, per germline. V was cut by 0 bases and J by 4 bases, with 6 bases left in between. The CDR3 has 13 amino acids. The CDR3 region is CASSYSFGTEAFF. CDR3 coding DNA: TGTGCCAGCAGTTACTCGTTCGGCACTGAAGCTTTCTTT.

A few counts support this clone. The rearrangement links TRBV4-2 to TRBJ1-1; D call uncertain. Germline loops: CDR1 LGHNA, CDR2 YNFKEQ. The CDR3 sequence is 15 residues long. V lost 0 bases and J lost 4, with 12 bases in between. CDR3 residues: CASSQDPGSSTEAFF. The CDR3 region has the DNA TGTGCCAGCAGCCAAGACCCAGGTTCGAGCACTGAAGCTTTCTTT.

The V call is TRBV6-1, the J call TRBJ2-2; TRBD1 or TRBD2 may be the D gene (5 bases each). Germline V CDR1 and CDR2: MNHNS, SASEGT. V lost 7 bases and J lost 3, with 15 bases in between. This CDR3 contains 15 residues. CDR3: CASTLKWGYTGELFF. DNA of the CDR3: TGTGCCAGCACCCTGAAATGGGGGTACACCGGGGAGCTGTTTTTT.

The chain joins TRBV11-3 to TRBJ2-1; D is uncertain. The CDR3 sequence is 13 residues long. Germline CDR1 is SGHNT and CDR2 is YENEEA. V dropped 1 base and J dropped 8 bases, with 9 bases sitting between them. The CDR3 sequence is CASSLVPGYEQFF. DNA of the CDR3: TGTGCCAGCAGCTTAGTTCCAGGCTATGAGCAGTTCTTC. The full variable domain, completed using reference TRBV11-3 and TRBJ2-1, is EAGVVQSPRYKIIEKKQPVAFWCNPISGHNTLYWYLQNLGQGPELLIRYENEEAVDDSQLPKDRFSAERLKGVDSTLKIQPAELGDSAVYLCASSLVPGYEQFFGPGTRLTVL.

The V call is TRBV2, the J call TRBJ2-1; D call uncertain. CDR1 SNHLY and CDR2 FYNNEI come from the germline V gene. V dropped 1 base and J dropped 14 bases, with 12 bases sitting between them. CDR3 length: 12 residues. The DNA for the CDR3 is TGTGCCAGCAGTGAAGTCCCTAGTCCGAAGTTCTTC. Amino acid sequence: CASSEVPSPKFF. Looking up the rest from reference TRBV2 and TRBJ2-1 gives the full variable domain: EPEVTQTPSHQVTQMGQEVILRCVPISNHLYFYWYRQILGQKVEFLVSFYNNEISEKSEIFDDQFSVERPDGSNFTLKIRSTKLEDSAMYFCASSEVPSPKFFGPGTRLTVL.